These T cell receptor beta chains were read from a single sample in a study of Tregs in tolerant kidney transplant recipients. TCRdb's copy holds only in-frame clones and misses some; the assay was immunoSEQ multiplex PCR. The repertoire holds 69,000 or so clones, with about 88% as singletons. The sample in question was CD4+ T cells from blood, obtained before the transplant. All receptors derive from a human donor who received a combined kidney and bone marrow transplant. Each CDR3 is given with its conserved first and last residue. A D gene is named only where the DNA matches it firmly. Not every row has a clone size; where given, it reads once, few, many or a size class.

clone_size j_call v_call d_call cdr3_aa cdr3_nt
. TRBJ1-3 TRBV4-3 . CASSQEVPTGDRDTIYF TGCGCCAGCAGCCAAGAGGTCCCGACCGGGGATAGGGACACCATATATTTT
. TRBJ2-3 TRBV28 TRBD2 CASSPLAEASSTDTQYF TGTGCCAGCAGTCCACTAGCGGAGGCGTCTAGCACAGATACGCAGTATTTT
. TRBJ2-7 TRBV7-2 TRBD2 CASGEGILHEQYF TGTGCCAGCGGGGAGGGTATTTTACACGAGCAGTACTTC
once TRBJ1-1 TRBV2 . CASSTDKAEAFF TGTGCCAGCAGTACAGACAAGGCTGAAGCTTTCTTT
few TRBJ2-7 TRBV5-1 . CASRTGKGSYEQYF TGCGCCAGCAGGACAGGCAAGGGATCCTACGAGCAGTACTTC
once TRBJ1-3 TRBV7-2 . CASSFGHSTLGNTIYF TGTGCCAGCAGCTTCGGACACTCTACGCTGGGAAACACCATATATTTT
. TRBJ1-2 TRBV28 TRBD1 CASSPTGQGGYGYTF TGTGCCAGCAGTCCGACCGGACAGGGCGGCTATGGCTACACCTTC
. TRBJ1-4 TRBV7-2 TRBD1 CASSSQGANEKLFF TGTGCCAGCAGCTCGCAGGGGGCTAATGAAAAACTGTTTTTT
. TRBJ2-7 TRBV27 TRBD2 CASRRTSGSYSYEQYF TGTGCCAGCAGGAGGACTAGCGGGAGTTATTCCTACGAGCAGTACTTC
. TRBJ2-5 TRBV7-2 TRBD2 CASSLQAGAGQETQYF TGTGCCAGCAGCTTACAAGCGGGAGCGGGCCAAGAGACCCAGTACTTC
few TRBJ2-7 TRBV14 TRBD2 CASSQRERSREQYF TGTGCCAGCAGCCAGCGGGAGAGGTCACGGGAGCAGTACTTC
. TRBJ2-5 TRBV7-3 TRBD2 CASSLSGGSGEPSKTQYF TGTGCCAGCAGCTTATCGGGAGGTAGCGGAGAACCCTCTAAGACCCAGTACTTC
. TRBJ2-1 TRBV5-4 TRBD2 CASSKLGGRVLGNEQFF TGTGCCAGCAGCAAACTTGGCGGGAGGGTCCTGGGCAATGAGCAGTTCTTC
. TRBJ1-1 TRBV9 . CASSAEGWGEAFF TGTGCCAGCAGCGCAGAGGGCTGGGGTGAAGCTTTCTTT
. TRBJ2-5 TRBV28 TRBD2 CASNGGRAVKTQYF TGTGCCAGCAATGGCGGGAGGGCCGTGAAGACCCAGTACTTC
. TRBJ2-7 TRBV7-8 TRBD2 CASSLEGLAGAYEQYF TGTGCCAGCAGCTTAGAGGGACTAGCGGGAGCTTACGAGCAGTACTTC
. TRBJ1-2 TRBV7-2 . CASSPIGGAQGYGYTF TGTGCCAGCAGCCCTATCGGGGGGGCGCAGGGCTATGGCTACACCTTC
few TRBJ2-1 TRBV9 TRBD1 CASSGQGSPYNEQFF TGTGCCAGCAGTGGACAGGGGAGCCCCTACAATGAGCAGTTCTTC
few TRBJ2-7 TRBV29-1 TRBD2 CSVSSGREYEQYF TGCAGCGTCTCTAGCGGGAGGGAGTACGAGCAGTACTTC
. TRBJ2-5 TRBV5-1 . CASSLSTSGETQYF TGCGCCAGCAGCTTAAGCACCTCGGGGGAGACCCAGTACTTC
. TRBJ2-3 TRBV7-6 TRBD1 CASSLGPTGALTDTQYF TGTGCCAGCAGCTTAGGACCAACAGGGGCTCTTACAGATACGCAGTATTTT
. TRBJ2-1 TRBV4-2 . CASSRAGAGNEQFF TGTGCCAGCAGCCGCGCGGGGGCCGGCAATGAGCAGTTCTTC
. TRBJ2-7 TRBV28 TRBD2 CASSPRVGLAGGLGYEQYF TGTGCCAGCAGCCCCCGGGTGGGACTAGCGGGAGGCTTGGGGTACGAGCAGTACTTC
. TRBJ1-4 TRBV5-1 . CASRGQPTNEKLFF TGCGCCAGCAGAGGACAGCCAACTAATGAAAAACTGTTTTTT
. TRBJ1-1 TRBV7-2 TRBD1 CASSTQGDTEAFF TGTGCCAGCAGCACGCAGGGGGACACTGAAGCTTTCTTT
. TRBJ1-1 TRBV28 . CASEGSENTEAFF TGTGCCAGCGAGGGTTCGGAAAACACTGAAGCTTTCTTT
. TRBJ2-3 TRBV5-4 TRBD2 CASSLGGLAGKVDTQYF TGTGCCAGCAGCTTGGGAGGACTAGCGGGCAAAGTAGATACGCAGTATTTT
. TRBJ2-5 TRBV30 . CAWSGGETQYF TGTGCCTGGAGTGGCGGGGAGACCCAGTACTTC
. TRBJ1-3 TRBV5-1 . CASSGGQLPGNTIYF TGCGCCAGCAGCGGAGGACAGCTCCCTGGAAACACCATATATTTT
once TRBJ1-5 TRBV30 TRBD1 CAWSLGTDHSNQPQHF TGTGCCTGGAGCCTCGGGACAGATCATAGCAATCAGCCCCAGCATTTT
. TRBJ2-1 TRBV13 . CASSQLGRVSYNEQFF TGTGCCAGCAGCCAACTAGGGCGGGTATCCTACAATGAGCAGTTCTTC
. TRBJ1-1 TRBV13 . CASSSGVGGVTNIAEAFF TGTGCCAGCAGCTCAGGAGTGGGGGGAGTCACAAACATCGCTGAAGCTTTCTTT
. TRBJ2-1 TRBV11-2 . CASSPREFPYNEQFF TGTGCCAGCAGCCCCCGGGAGTTTCCCTACAATGAGCAGTTCTTC
. TRBJ1-2 TRBV6-5 . CASNPTGHPNYGYTF TGTGCCAGCAACCCAACGGGACACCCTAACTATGGCTACACCTTC
once TRBJ1-3 TRBV25-1 . CASSEWRSSGNTIYF TGTGCCAGCAGTGAATGGAGGAGCTCTGGAAACACCATATATTTT
. TRBJ2-2 TRBV7-3 . CASSLSSRQLTGELFF TGTGCCAGCAGCTTAAGTTCCCGACAGCTCACCGGGGAGCTGTTTTTT
. TRBJ1-1 TRBV6-4 TRBD1 CASSLTGANTEAFF TGTGCCAGCAGCCTGACAGGGGCGAACACTGAAGCTTTCTTT